What follows is one T cell receptor (beta chain) and its context. Its antigen target is currently unknown. Per-base quality was not reported, and no clone a single base away is much larger than it. This sample stems from a study of T cell responses to AZD1222 COVID-19 vaccine (dated by TCRdb to the early 2020s). About the investigation overall: TCR sequencing was performed for 230 to 250 trial participants, of whom some 200 were given two doses of AZD1222 and 26 were given two doses of MenACWY control vaccine. Enrollment into the trials was organized by age into subgroups of 18-55, 56-69 and 70-plus years, and those subgroups contained roughly 150, 30 and 60 TCR-sequenced participants, respectively. Points the paper makes about the study in general: Spike-specific TCR breadth and depth rose significantly after two AZD1222 doses compared with day 0 and with MenACWY recipients. Conclusions about previously exposed vaccinees are limited, since just five or six AZD1222 recipients were seropositive for SARS-CoV-2 at baseline. Reportedly, close to half of the unique spike-specific TCRs recognized epitopes lying outside the regions that are mutated in the B.1.351 and B.1.1.7 variants. The 56-69-year group was small, and its depth increase did not reach significance, likely because of low power. Because no day 14 peak-response samples were available, repertoires were characterized only after the peak T cell response. Participants were mostly white British, with more females than males. The authors suggested clonal diversity may have been underestimated. The whole spike protein was spanned by vaccine-associated CD4 TCRs, and dominant responses were seen in regions 160-218 and 743-854.

The CDR3 measures 16 amino acids from cysteine to phenylalanine. Just the 48-base CDR3 DNA is kept, in frame starting at base 1. V is reduced by 4 bases and J by 2 bases, leaving a spacing of 18 bases between them. The CDR3 regions of human TCRbeta chains were subjected to immunosequencing. As for the authors' bioinformatics: Repertoire TCRs were checked for matches against a reference library of SARS-CoV-2-specific TCRs that had been generated using the MIRA antigen-specificity platform. Breadth was defined as the fraction of unique TCRs that were SARS-CoV-2-associated. Depth was defined as the fraction of total T cells that were SARS-CoV-2-associated. Using the MIRA data, every spike-specific TCR was mapped to the spike region that the TCR reacted to and assigned to either a CD4 or a CD8 class. Log10-transformed breadth and depth values were compared by one-way ANOVA with Sidak's multiple comparisons tests. TCRdb obtained this table from immuneACCESS and retained in-frame rearrangements with V and J assigned. These tables miss some clones; where compared with another copy, unresolved V genes account for less than half of the shortfall, and the remainder is unexplained. From that table come the V and J calls and clone size; the DNA was used to work out D and trimming. The sample data list about 200,000 clones, and roughly 92% of these were observed just once. The ten largest clones take up around 3.7% of the sample.

The time point label here, explained by the study, means: about 28 days (+/-7) after the second vaccine dose. AZD1222 recipients whose second dose came at about 4 weeks and those whose second dose came at about 12 weeks were combined into one group, since spike-specific TCR depth and breadth did not differ between the two schedules. Samples from vaccinated people were obtained from the UK trials COV001 and COV002, which included a single-blind randomized controlled phase 2/3 trial of AZD1222 (ChAdOx1 nCoV-19) in healthy adults. For TCRbeta chain sequencing, PBMC samples were collected from trial participants at day 0 and at day 28 after the second dose.

The V gene is TRBV6-7 and the J gene is TRBJ2-7; the D call could be TRBD1 or TRBD2, with each sharing 5 bases. TRBV6-7 is designated an ORF whose function remains uncertain. The sequences come from peripheral blood, collected 28 days after the second AZD1222 dose. The sequence was collected from an adult who received the AZD1222 COVID-19 vaccine. The bases read TGTGCCAGCAGTTCGGCCGGGACGTCGACAACCTACGAGCAGTACTTC. Its protein product is CASSSAGTSTTYEQYF.